These 28 T cell receptor beta chains originate from one sample sequenced in a study of control samples from healthy donors and cancer patients. Only in-frame clones appear in the TCRdb table, and some are missing; sequencing was by immunoSEQ multiplex PCR. The sample gives about 130,000 clones, roughly 90% of which show up once; roughly 7.8% is in the top ten. The specimen was PBMCs. These receptors originate from a man between 45 and 60 years old with head and neck cancer.

The V and J genes are TRBV2 and TRBJ2-7; maybe TRBD1 (7 bases). Germline assignment: CDR1 SNHLY and CDR2 FYNNEI. This CDR3 comprises 14 residues. The germline V and J ends were trimmed by 9 bases and 0 bases, with 15 bases remaining between them. This chain's CDR3 is CASESGGSSYEQYF. The CDR3 region has the DNA TGTGCCAGTGAGTCAGGGGGGAGCTCCTACGAGCAGTACTTC.

The chain carries TRBV30 and TRBJ2-3, with D maybe TRBD1 (5 bases). V was clipped by 2 bases and J by 4 bases, with 7 bases between them. The CDR3 extends over 12 amino acids. Germline assignment: CDR1 GTSNPN and CDR2 SVGIG (reference sequence). The CDR3 region is CAWSIGADTQYF. The CDR3 region has the DNA TGTGCCTGGAGTATAGGGGCAGATACGCAGTATTTT.

V gene TRBV5-4 combines with J gene TRBJ1-5, with 9 bases lining up with TRBD1. The CDR3 has 17 residues. V trimming: 4 bases; J trimming: 6 bases; junction bases outside the gene matches: 14. CDR1 is SGHNT and CDR2 is YYREEE in the germline V gene (reference sequence). The CDR3 sequence: CASSLQSDRGMRQPQHF. The CDR3, as DNA: TGTGCCAGCAGCCTCCAATCGGACAGGGGAATGCGTCAGCCCCAGCATTTT.

The chain is built from TRBV10-3 and TRBJ2-2; D not certain. Germline V gene data show CDR1 as ENHRY and CDR2 as SYGVKD. The CDR3 is made up of 13 amino acids. V dropped 3 bases and J dropped 2 bases, with 4 bases sitting between them. This CDR3 reads CAISELNTGELFF. The CDR3 DNA sequence: TGTGCCATCAGTGAACTTAACACCGGGGAGCTGTTTTTT.

This clone has just a few counts. The chain carries TRBV4-1 and TRBJ1-5; D ambiguous. The ends were cut back, 4 bases at V and 0 bases at J, with 7 bases in the middle. The germline V gene has CDR1 MGHRA and CDR2 YSYEKL. This CDR3 contains 14 residues. CDR3: CASSLEGSNQPQHF. The CDR3 DNA sequence: TGCGCCAGCAGCCTTGAGGGTAGCAATCAGCCCCAGCATTTT.

This sequence joins TRBV3-1 (or the pseudogene TRBV3-2) and TRBJ2-3; TRBD2 agrees at 7 bases. J lost 1 base, V lost 7 bases, and 5 bases had no gene match. Per germline, CDR1 LGHDT and CDR2 YNNKEL (reference sequence). The length of the CDR3 is 14 residues. The DNA of the CDR3 is TGTGCCAGCACCTCGGCGGGGGGCACAGATACGCAGTATTTT. It codes for CASTSAGGTDTQYF.

This clone was counted a single time. The rearrangement uses TRBV12-3 or TRBV12-4 and TRBJ2-7, with D unresolved. The CDR3 spans 11 residues. V lost 3 bases and J 3 bases, leaving 3 bases between the germline ends. CDR3 loop: CASSLVYEQYF. In DNA form, the CDR3 reads TGTGCCAGCAGTTTGGTCTACGAGCAGTACTTC.

V usage is TRBV15 and J usage is TRBJ2-1, with 9 bases matching TRBD1. The germline gives CDR1 LNHNV, CDR2 YYDKDF (reference sequence). There are 21 residues in the CDR3. V shed 2 bases and J 1 base; nucleotides not matched to a gene: 18. This CDR3 is CATSRKPGQGIYGESYNEQFF. The CDR3 nucleotides read TGTGCCACCAGCAGAAAACCGGGACAGGGAATATACGGGGAGTCCTACAATGAGCAGTTCTTC.

The chain links TRBV18 to TRBJ1-5, with no clear D. The germline CDR1 and CDR2 sequences are KGHSH and LQKENI. The CDR3 length is 15 residues. The V gene lost 5 bases and the J gene lost 3 bases, with 14 bases spanning the gap. CDR3 sequence: CASSTADGSNQPQHF. In DNA, the CDR3 is TGTGCCAGCTCAACCGCGGACGGCTCCAATCAGCCCCAGCATTTT.

This sequence joins TRBV13 and TRBJ2-7; a possible D gene is TRBD2 (5 bases). Germline V lookup: CDR1 PRHDT, CDR2 FYEKMQ (reference sequence). The CDR3 is made up of 13 amino acids. The ends were cut back, 5 bases at V and 7 bases at J, with 15 bases in the middle. CDR3 nucleotides: TGTGCCAGCAGCACGCAACGGACGGGGGAGCAGTACTTC. It encodes CASSTQRTGEQYF.

J is TRBJ2-7 and V is TRBV6-2 or TRBV6-3; D is ambiguous. The CDR3 runs to 15 residues. The germline V gene encodes CDR1 MNHEY and CDR2 SVGEGT. The germline V and J ends were trimmed by 5 bases and 7 bases, with 21 bases remaining between them. The CDR3 region has the DNA TGTGCCAGCAGTAACCCCCGGGCCCTCTCTTGGGAGCAGTACTTC. The encoded protein is CASSNPRALSWEQYF.

The gene calls are TRBV28 and TRBJ2-7; a possible D gene is TRBD2 (5 bases). The CDR3 extends over 10 amino acids. The V and J ends lost 6 bases and 6 bases respectively, with 6 bases between them. Per the germline V gene, CDR1 is MDHEN and CDR2 is SYDVKM. CDR3 sequence: CASSRGEQYF. CDR3 nucleotides: TGTGCCAGCAGCCGGGGCGAGCAGTACTTC.

Notes on this clone: At one end the junction does not follow the germline gene, possibly because of a read error. The chain combines TRBV6-5 with TRBJ1-1, with D unresolved. Germline V gene lookup returns CDR1 MNHEY and CDR2 SVGAGI. CDR3 size: 11 residues. In nucleotides, the CDR3 is TGTGCCAGCAGATCAGGAATAACCCAATCCTTT. Its protein is CASRSGITQSF.

This clone was observed a few times. The V gene is TRBV5-6, the J gene TRBJ1-5; no reliable D call. CDR1 and CDR2 (germline): SGHDT, YYEEEE. CDR3 length: 15 amino acids. V dropped 2 bases and J dropped 4 bases, with 13 bases sitting between them. The CDR3 loop reads CASSLSRLWNQPQHF. Here the CDR3 DNA reads TGTGCCAGCAGCTTATCCAGGCTTTGGAATCAGCCCCAGCATTTT.

V is TRBV5-1 and J is TRBJ1-5; D call uncertain. CDR1 and CDR2 (germline): SGHRS, YFSETQ. The CDR3 is 13 residues long. V gave up 0 bases and J gave up 5 bases, with 6 bases separating them. This CDR3 is CASSLVPDQPQHF. CDR3 nucleotide sequence: TGCGCCAGCAGCTTGGTTCCCGATCAGCCCCAGCATTTT.

The chain employs TRBV15 and TRBJ2-3, with D maybe TRBD1 (6 bases). CDR1 and CDR2 from the germline V gene are LNHNV and YYDKDF (reference sequence). This CDR3 spans 14 amino acids. Trimming pared 1 base from V and 1 base from J, leaving 6 bases between. CDR3 DNA sequence: TGTGCCACCAGCAGAGCAGGGGGCACAGATACGCAGTATTTT. Translating it yields CATSRAGGTDTQYF.

The V call is TRBV3-1 (or the pseudogene TRBV3-2), the J call TRBJ1-5; no clear D. This CDR3 comprises 13 residues. V was clipped by 3 bases and J by 2 bases, with 5 bases between them. The germline gives CDR1 LGHDT, CDR2 YNNKEL (reference sequence). The CDR3: CASSHLGNQPQHF. The CDR3 DNA is TGTGCCAGCAGCCATCTAGGCAATCAGCCCCAGCATTTT.

The CDR3 loop is CASSLDANTEAFF. CDR3 sequence (DNA): TGTGCCAGCAGCTTAGACGCGAACACTGAAGCTTTCTTT. The chain joins TRBV7-6 to TRBJ1-1; D is uncertain. Per germline, CDR1 SGHVS and CDR2 FNYEAQ. The CDR3 runs 13 residues. Trimming removed 1 base at V and 1 base at J, with 4 bases between.

V and J are TRBV6-5 and TRBJ2-7, with D perhaps TRBD1 (6 bases). V lost 2 bases and J 3 bases, leaving 14 bases between the germline ends. This CDR3 spans 15 amino acids. Germline-derived CDR1 and CDR2 are MNHEY and SVGAGI. CDR3 DNA sequence: TGTGCCAGCAGTTACCGACAGGAGATTTACTACGAGCAGTACTTC. It yields the protein CASSYRQEIYYEQYF.

The J gene is TRBJ2-7, the V gene TRBV7-9, with D perhaps TRBD1 (5 bases). Germline CDR1 and CDR2: SEHNR and FQNEAQ (reference sequence). This CDR3 contains 15 residues. With 5 bases removed from V and 3 bases from J, the gap between germline ends came to 17 bases. This CDR3 reads CASSPPTRTNYEQYF. For the CDR3, the DNA is TGTGCCAGCAGCCCCCCGACAAGGACAAACTACGAGCAGTACTTC.

This clone has just a few counts. The rearrangement links TRBV12-3 or TRBV12-4 to TRBJ2-1, with no clear D. This CDR3 has 13 residues. V lost 3 bases, J lost 5 bases, and 8 bases lay in between. CDR3 in amino acids: CASSFLGNNEQFF. The DNA of the CDR3 is TGTGCCAGCAGTTTCCTAGGGAACAATGAGCAGTTCTTC.

The CDR3 DNA follows: TGTGCCAGCAGCTTAGCACCAGGGGGGTACAATGAGCAGTTCTTC. Its translation: CASSLAPGGYNEQFF. The chain is built from TRBV7-9 and TRBJ2-1; tentative D call: TRBD1 (7 bases). Trimming cost V 0 bases and J 4 bases, with 10 bases left between them. Germline lookup yields CDR1 SEHNR and CDR2 FQNEAQ (reference sequence). The CDR3 is made up of 15 amino acids.

The V call is TRBV27, the J call TRBJ2-7; TRBD2 agrees at 14 bases. Germline V gene sequence: CDR1 MNHEY, CDR2 SMNVEV (reference sequence). Trimming removed 7 bases from V and 0 bases from J; junction bases left unmatched: 8. The CDR3 totals 17 residues. DNA for the CDR3: TGTGCCAGCATCGGGGAGGGGACTAGCGGGAGCTCCTACGAGCAGTACTTC. As protein: CASIGEGTSGSSYEQYF.

This chain joins TRBV9 and TRBJ2-7, with a tentative D call TRBD2 (6 bases). The germline CDR1 and CDR2 sequences are SGDLS and YYNGEE. The CDR3 extends over 12 amino acids. Trimming removed 3 bases at V and 5 bases at J, with 9 bases between. This CDR3 is CASSGREHEQYF. As DNA, the CDR3 is TGTGCCAGCAGCGGGAGGGAGCACGAGCAGTACTTC.

J is TRBJ2-3 and V is TRBV5-1, with D perhaps matching TRBD1 (6 bases). The ends were cut back, 0 bases at V and 0 bases at J, with 14 bases in the middle. CDR1 and CDR2 from the germline V gene are SGHRS and YFSETQ. There are 17 residues in the CDR3. The CDR3 coding sequence is TGCGCCAGCAGCTTGGGCATGGGGGCTACTAGCACAGATACGCAGTATTTT. This gives the protein CASSLGMGATSTDTQYF.

The rearrangement uses TRBV28 and TRBJ2-7; a possible D gene is TRBD1 (6 bases). The germline V gene encodes CDR1 MDHEN and CDR2 SYDVKM. This CDR3 comprises 15 residues. V lost 7 bases, J lost 3 bases, and 19 bases lay in between. The CDR3 nucleotides are TGTGCCAGCACCACCCGAGGGGGTTGGGTCTACGAGCAGTACTTC. Its protein product is CASTTRGGWVYEQYF. The full variable domain, rest sourced from reference TRBV28 and TRBJ2-7, is DVKVTQSSRYLVKRTGEKVFLECVQDMDHENMFWYRQDPGLGLRLIYFSYDVKMKEKGDIPEGYSVSREKKERFSLILESASTNQTSMYLCASTTRGGWVYEQYFGPGTRLTVT.

The J gene is TRBJ1-4, the V gene TRBV7-9; D gene uncertain. This CDR3 has 15 amino acids. The germline CDR1 and CDR2 sequences are SEHNR and FQNEAQ (reference sequence). V was trimmed by 5 bases and J by 0 bases, leaving 10 bases between them. The CDR3 DNA follows: TGTGCCAGCAGCCCCAGCACCGCAACTAATGAAAAACTGTTTTTT. This translates into CASSPSTATNEKLFF. Full variable domain (remainder filled in from reference TRBV7-9 and TRBJ1-4): DTGVSQNPRHKITKRGQNVTFRCDPISEHNRLYWYRQTLGQGPEFLTYFQNEAQLEKSRLLSDRFSAERPKGSFSTLEIQRTEQGDSAMYLCASSPSTATNEKLFFGSGTQLSVL.

V and J are TRBV27 and TRBJ2-3; no reliable D call. V shed 6 bases and J shed 1 base, with 11 bases lying between them. The CDR3 has 14 amino acids. Germline CDR1 MNHEY, CDR2 SMNVEV (reference sequence). The CDR3: CASRTWWRTDTQYF. Here the CDR3 DNA reads TGTGCCAGCAGAACCTGGTGGCGCACAGATACGCAGTATTTT.